This T cell receptor (beta chain) was profiled in a study of blood T cells in healthy people across ages. Study-wide background: T cells yielded about one barcoded beta molecule per two cells through template switching. Study observations and caveats: PBMCs left unsorted prevented a conclusive naive versus antigen-experienced comparison.

PCR was performed a second time for about 7 to 11 cycles using a sample-barcoded 5' primer and a J-beta primer mix. TCRdb re-derived calls from the 5' RACE reads in MiXCR, one entry per CDR3 protein. The table includes more than 1,400,000 distinct CDR3 sequences, about 40% detected once. The germline V gene encodes CDR1 SQVTM and CDR2 ANQGSEA. CDR3 length equals 15 residues. As for this clonotype: Its antigen is not identified. This may be a read error, as it is one base from a much larger clone.

This clonotype was sampled from a woman aged 18-30 years in good health. The chain is built from TRBV29-1 and TRBJ2-1, with D tentatively TRBD2 (5 bases). Sequencing input: blood. CDR3: CSFENRGQSYNEQFF. CDR3 DNA: TGCAGCTTTGAGAACCGGGGTCAGTCCTACAATGAGCAGTTCTTC.